This T cell receptor (beta chain) is drawn from a study of blood T cell repertoires in COVID-19. Looking at the study overall: Some COVID-19 samples were acute and others convalescent; all came from the United States, Italy and Spain. Nucleic acid was either cDNA or gDNA, and it came from T cells, B-cell-depleted T cells, or PBMCs.

There are 16 residues in the CDR3. CDR1 is ENHRY, CDR2 SYGVKD, per germline. V was clipped by 5 bases and J by 2 bases, with 15 bases between them. Using immunoSEQ multiplex PCR, the repertoire was profiled, and TCRdb retains in-frame clones only, with some absent. The sample comprises roughly 80,000 clones, roughly 76% of which are singletons, and approximately 16% rests with the top ten. The chain employs TRBV10-3 and TRBJ2-2, with D perhaps TRBD2 (7 bases). This TCR derives from a man between 65 and 85 years old with active or convalescent COVID-19. The sequenced sample consisted of peripheral blood. CDR3 nucleotides: TGTGCCATCAGTCTTGGCGGGGGCCTCAACACCGGGGAGCTGTTTTTT. Encoded protein: CAISLGGGLNTGELFF.